The clone carrying this TCR beta chain was counted between two and nine times. The sample comes from a study of CD8+ T cells in alopecia areata. The germline V and J ends were trimmed by 1 base and 0 bases, with 7 bases remaining between them. The germline CDR1 and CDR2 sequences are SGHTA and FQGNSA. This CDR3 region has 16 residues. RNA extraction was followed by reverse transcription into cDNA, which acted as the sequencing template. Data came from immunoSEQ multiplex PCR; TCRdb stores just in-frame clones and leaves some out. This table has 200,000 to 250,000 clones, approximately 38% appearing once. Treatment here: oral pan-JAK inhibitor, 5-10 mg twice daily. Researchers gathered lesional scalp punch biopsies and peripheral blood from patients with alopecia areata.

The sequence was obtained from a human donor with alopecia areata. Sample: CD4+ T cells sorted from blood, taken at approximately week 30, from a patient treated with tofacitinib. The chain couples TRBV7-2 to TRBJ2-6; D possibly corresponds to TRBD2 (6 bases). As DNA, the CDR3 is TGTGCCAGCAGCTTAGTGGGGGGCTCTGGGGCCAACGTCCTGACTTTC. Translated: CASSLVGGSGANVLTF.